One T cell receptor (beta chain) is described in this entry. This specimen comes from a study of blood T cell repertoires in COVID-19. Turning to the study itself: PBMCs, B-cell-depleted T cells, or T cells provided the cDNA or gDNA that made up the material.

Sequencing used immunoSEQ multiplex PCR; TCRdb keeps in-frame clones, though not all of them. Among roughly 150,000 clones listed, roughly 86% were seen once. This CDR3 is built from 13 residues. Germline lookup yields CDR1 SGHTA and CDR2 FQGTGA. V gave up 6 bases and J gave up 0 bases, with 8 bases separating them. Those enrolled in Seattle joined during active infection and were followed longitudinally afterward. The chain links TRBV7-3 to TRBJ2-5; possible D gene TRBD2, 5 bases. Sample: peripheral blood. The sequence was collected from a woman at least 80 years old with COVID-19, enrolled during active disease. The CDR3 DNA reads TGTGCCAGCAGTAGAGGGAACCAAGAGACCCAGTACTTC. It translates to CASSRGNQETQYF.